The 24 T cell receptor beta chains below come from one sample, sequenced in a study of T-cell memory formation after mild COVID-19. TCRdb fed the 5' RACE reads into MiXCR, producing one record per CDR3 protein. Of fewer than 250,000 distinct CDR3 sequences in the sample, around 25% were seen once. Material: PBMCs or a T cell subset sorted from them (not recorded which). All receptors derive from an adult woman who had mild COVID-19 (a few samples of this study predate the infection). Cell type and time point are not known.

Only a few counts were recorded for this clonotype. The V and J genes are TRBV7-2 and TRBJ2-1; D not certain. Deletions cut 3 bases from V and 9 bases from J, with 6 bases between. Germline loops: CDR1 SGHTA, CDR2 FQGNSA. This CDR3 region has 11 residues. CDR3 coding DNA: TGTGCCAGCAGCTTTAACCTTGAGCAGTTCTTC. Amino acid sequence: CASSFNLEQFF.

This clonotype appeared a few times. The rearrangement joins TRBV30 to TRBJ2-5; no clear D. The CDR3 runs 10 residues. The germline gives CDR1 GTSNPN, CDR2 SVGIG (reference sequence). V lost 3 bases to trimming and J lost 5 bases, with 4 bases between them. CDR3 loop: CAWRGETQYF. The CDR3 DNA reads TGTGCCTGGAGGGGGGAGACCCAGTACTTC.

In this sample, this clonotype turned up a few times. The gene calls are TRBV5-1 and TRBJ2-7; tentatively, D is TRBD1 (5 bases). This CDR3 is built from 14 residues. Germline loops: CDR1 SGHRS, CDR2 YFSETQ. V was clipped by 6 bases and J by 2 bases, with 15 bases between them. CDR3 DNA sequence: TGCGCCAGCACCCCGCAGGGCCTACCCTACGAGCAGTACTTC. It is translated as CASTPQGLPYEQYF.

This clonotype was found a few times. V usage is TRBV7-9 and J usage is TRBJ1-1; 9 bases agree with TRBD1. The CDR3 has 15 amino acids. The V segment lost 6 bases and the J segment 5 bases; nucleotides outside the gene matches: 10. The germline CDR1 and CDR2 sequences are SEHNR and FQNEAQ (reference sequence). CDR3 amino acids: CASRLTQGAGTEAFF. The CDR3 DNA sequence: TGTGCCAGCAGACTTACACAGGGGGCAGGGACTGAAGCTTTCTTT.

V usage is TRBV20-1 and J usage is TRBJ1-2; perhaps TRBD1 as D (5 bases). This CDR3 is built from 15 residues. V was shortened by 5 bases and J by 2 bases, with 18 bases between the two germline ends. Germline assignment: CDR1 DFQATT and CDR2 SNEGSKA (reference sequence). DNA of the CDR3: TGCAGTGCTGAGGCCCTGATACAGGCGAACTATGGCTACACCTTC. Amino acids: CSAEALIQANYGYTF.

The rearrangement joins TRBV7-7 to TRBJ2-7; D ambiguous. Trimming left V 1 base short and J 2 bases short, with 9 bases between. Germline V gene sequence: CDR1 SSHAT, CDR2 FNYEAQ (reference sequence). This CDR3 is built from 14 residues. This chain's CDR3 is CASSLGPGPYEQYF. The CDR3 region has the DNA TGTGCCAGCAGCTTAGGGCCTGGCCCCTACGAGCAGTACTTC.

This clonotype was seen a few times. One end of the junction does not line up with germline, which may come from a read error. The chain employs TRBV20-1 and TRBJ2-1; maybe TRBD2 (6 bases). The CDR3 spans 14 residues. Germline V gives CDR1 DFQATT, CDR2 SNEGSKA (reference sequence). Here the CDR3 reads CSAKTGTGLNEEFF. The CDR3 nucleotides are TGCAGTGCTAAGACCGGGACTGGCCTCAATGAGGAGTTCTTC.

This clonotype was found a few times. The V and J genes are TRBV5-1 and TRBJ1-3, with D perhaps matching TRBD1 (5 bases). V lost 3 bases and J lost 1, with 14 bases in between. This CDR3 region has 16 residues. The germline V gene encodes CDR1 SGHRS and CDR2 YFSETQ. The CDR3 sequence: CASSWGPATSGNTIYF. The CDR3 nucleotides read TGCGCCAGCAGCTGGGGCCCAGCCACGTCTGGAAACACCATATATTTT.

V gene TRBV9 combines with J gene TRBJ2-7; D is perhaps TRBD2 (5 bases). Per the germline V gene, CDR1 is SGDLS and CDR2 is YYNGEE. Trimming removed 0 bases from V and 2 bases from J, with 9 bases in between. The CDR3 length is 14 residues. The CDR3 sequence is CASSVGFGAYEQYF. CDR3 coding DNA: TGTGCCAGCAGCGTAGGATTCGGGGCCTACGAGCAGTACTTC.

The chain employs TRBV9 and TRBJ2-3; D not resolved. The CDR3 length is 20 residues. Germline lookup yields CDR1 SGDLS and CDR2 YYNGEE. V was shortened by 4 bases and J by 0 bases, with 27 bases between the two germline ends. The CDR3 sequence: CASSPNERPLWSISTDTQYF. In DNA form, the CDR3 reads TGTGCCAGCAGCCCGAATGAGAGGCCCCTCTGGAGTATTAGCACAGATACGCAGTATTTT.

V is TRBV14 and J is TRBJ2-7, with D possibly matching TRBD1 (6 bases). CDR1 SGHDN and CDR2 FVKESK come from the germline V gene. The CDR3 length is 14 residues. V lost 2 bases to trimming and J lost 3 bases, with 11 bases between them. As DNA, the CDR3 is TGTGCCAGCAGCCAACAAACCAGGGGCTACGAGCAGTACTTC. Residues: CASSQQTRGYEQYF.

V and J are TRBV27 and TRBJ2-7, with TRBD2 matching 9 bases. In germline, CDR1 is MNHEY, CDR2 SMNVEV (reference sequence). With V trimmed by 6 bases and J by 0 bases, 6 bases remained unmatched. This CDR3 comprises 15 residues. CDR3 protein: CASSYSSGNSYEQYF. For the CDR3, the DNA is TGTGCCAGCAGCTATTCTAGCGGGAACTCCTACGAGCAGTACTTC.

This clonotype was found a few times. The chain carries TRBV5-5 and TRBJ1-4, with D unclear. Germline CDR1 is SGHKS and CDR2 is YYEKEE (reference sequence). Deletions cut 4 bases from V and 5 bases from J, with 18 bases between. This CDR3 region has 16 residues. The CDR3 nucleotides are TGTGCCAGCAGCCCCAACGCTGGACTTAGGAATGAAAAACTGTTTTTT. Translation gives CASSPNAGLRNEKLFF.

The chain recombines TRBV18 with TRBJ1-2; no reliable D call. V lost 6 bases and J 6 bases, leaving 14 bases between the germline ends. The CDR3 runs 13 residues. Germline CDR1 KGHSH, CDR2 LQKENI. In nucleotides, the CDR3 is TGTGCCAGCTCGCTTGGGGATCGTAATGGCTACACCTTC. It specifies CASSLGDRNGYTF.

This clonotype has more than one count but fewer than ten. V is TRBV29-1 and J is TRBJ1-1, with D hard to call. The CDR3 has 12 amino acids. Trimming left V 4 bases short and J 0 bases short, with 6 bases between. Germline assignment: CDR1 SQVTM and CDR2 ANQGSEA. This CDR3 reads CSVVPMNTEAFF. Here the CDR3 DNA reads TGCAGCGTTGTTCCCATGAACACTGAAGCTTTCTTT.

There are a few counts of this clonotype. V gene TRBV15 combines with J gene TRBJ1-5; D remains ambiguous. V was cut by 0 bases and J by 6 bases, with 9 bases left in between. Germline loops: CDR1 LNHNV, CDR2 YYDKDF (reference sequence). The CDR3 has 14 residues. The CDR3 DNA follows: TGTGCCACCAGCAGAGATAAAGGGTTTCAGCCCCAGCATTTT. Translation: CATSRDKGFQPQHF.

The genes are TRBV6-5 and TRBJ2-7; D gene uncertain. This CDR3 is 13 amino acids long. V lost 0 bases, J lost 2 bases, and 5 bases lay in between. From germline, CDR1 is MNHEY and CDR2 SVGAGI. DNA of the CDR3: TGTGCCAGCAGTTACTCGAGTACCTACGAGCAGTACTTC. Translating gives CASSYSSTYEQYF.

The chain carries TRBV12-3 or TRBV12-4 and TRBJ2-2; unclear D gene. The CDR3 loop spans 13 amino acids. V was clipped by 5 bases and J by 7 bases, with 11 bases between them. The CDR3 region has the DNA TGTGCCAGCAGTCAAGGCAGCTACGGGGAGCTGTTTTTT. This encodes CASSQGSYGELFF.

This clonotype came up many times. The J gene is TRBJ2-1, the V gene TRBV6-6; 9 bases are a match to TRBD1. CDR3 length: 16 residues. In germline, CDR1 is MNHNY, CDR2 SVGAGI (reference sequence). Unmatched junction bases numbered 11, after V lost 6 bases and J lost 5 bases. DNA for the CDR3: TGTGCCAGCAGACTCCGACAGGGGGGACGGGACAATGAGCAGTTCTTC. Its protein product is CASRLRQGGRDNEQFF.

The sample holds one count of this clonotype. CDR3 residues: CASSLFSSDYNEQFF. The CDR3 DNA sequence: TGTGCCAGCAGCCTTTTCTCTAGCGACTACAATGAGCAGTTCTTC. The chain joins TRBV7-2 to TRBJ2-1; tentative D call: TRBD2 (6 bases). Germline CDR1 reads SGHTA; CDR2 reads FQGNSA. Trimming shortened V by 5 bases and J by 3 bases, and 14 bases separated the two germline ends. This CDR3 comprises 15 residues.

This chain uses TRBV7-9 with TRBJ1-6; tentatively, D is TRBD1 (6 bases). The CDR3 extends over 15 amino acids. The V end was cut by 4 bases, the J end by 9 bases, with 16 bases between. The germline V gene encodes CDR1 SEHNR and CDR2 FQNEAQ (reference sequence). The CDR3: CASSSTGGAVSPLHF. CDR3 coding DNA: TGTGCCAGCAGCTCCACCGGGGGGGCGGTTTCACCCCTCCACTTT.

The chain is built from TRBV11-2 and TRBJ1-2; tentative D call: TRBD1 (6 bases). The length of the CDR3 is 14 residues. CDR1 and CDR2 from the germline V gene are SGHAT and FQNNGV. Trimming took 1 base from V and 0 from J, leaving 6 bases between them. The CDR3 is CASSLAGANYGYTF. For the CDR3, the DNA is TGTGCCAGCAGCTTAGCAGGGGCTAACTATGGCTACACCTTC.

This clonotype came up a few times. The chain carries TRBV5-4 and TRBJ2-3; 10 bases map to TRBD2. The CDR3 has 15 residues. Per germline, CDR1 SGHNT and CDR2 YYREEE (reference sequence). J gave up 4 bases and V 1 base, and 3 bases lay outside the gene matches. The CDR3 loop is CASSLISGGADTQYF. Here the CDR3 DNA reads TGTGCCAGCAGCTTGATCAGCGGGGGGGCAGATACGCAGTATTTT.

The rearrangement joins TRBV14 to TRBJ2-3; 9 bases map to TRBD2. The CDR3 spans 15 residues. J was trimmed by 2 bases and V by 10 bases; bases with no gene match: 10. Germline assignment: CDR1 SGHDN and CDR2 FVKESK. Written as DNA, the CDR3 is TGTGCCACCGCCTATAGCGGGAGCTACACAGATACGCAGTATTTT. Translated, it gives CATAYSGSYTDTQYF.